Following are 13 T cell receptor beta chains from one sample sequenced in a study of cytomegalovirus exposure and HLA in healthy donors (dated 2017 in TCRdb). The library was produced with the immunoSEQ multiplex PCR assay. Drawn from immuneACCESS, this table holds only the in-frame rearrangements with V and J called that TCRdb kept. Clones are partly lost; checked studies trace under half to an unresolved V gene and leave the rest unexplained. This sample lists about 150,000 clones; approximately 94% were detected once. Less than 2% of the sample lies in the top ten. Sequencing was done on a sample of PBMCs. The receptor set was obtained from a man younger than 30 in good health and CMV-seropositive.

CDR3 bases: TGCGCCAGCAGCTCGACAGGAGCAGCGAACACCGGGGAGCTGTTTTTT. Amino acid sequence: CASSSTGAANTGELFF. This sequence joins TRBV5-1 and TRBJ2-2; D is perhaps TRBD1 (6 bases). The germline CDR1 and CDR2 sequences are SGHRS and YFSETQ. This CDR3 is 16 amino acids long. V gave up 3 bases and J gave up 0 bases, with 12 bases separating them.

The CDR3 DNA reads as TGTGCCAGCAGATTAAAAGGAGACTATGGCTACACCTTC. Protein: CASRLKGDYGYTF. The genes are TRBV5-6 and TRBJ1-2; D remains unclear. Between the trimmed V and J ends, which lost 5 bases and 3 bases, there was a span of 11 bases. Per germline, CDR1 SGHDT and CDR2 YYEEEE. CDR3 length: 13 residues.

The chain uses TRBV7-6 and TRBJ1-4; the match to TRBD1 covers 10 bases. V was clipped by 5 bases and J by 8 bases; unmatched bases: 5. The CDR3 covers 14 residues. CDR1 is SGHVS, CDR2 FNYEAQ, per germline. CDR3 residues: CASSKDRGDEKLFF. DNA for the CDR3: TGTGCCAGCAGCAAGGACAGGGGGGACGAAAAACTGTTTTTT.

The rearrangement uses TRBV7-9 and TRBJ2-2; D ambiguous. V was trimmed by 7 bases and J by 3 bases, leaving 12 bases between them. Germline V gene sequence: CDR1 SEHNR, CDR2 FQNEAQ (reference sequence). The CDR3 consists of 14 residues. The CDR3 coding sequence is TGTGCCAGCACCACAAATGATGACACCGGGGAGCTGTTTTTT. Translation: CASTTNDDTGELFF.

This clone showed up just once. The CDR3 region has the DNA TGTGCCAGCAGCCAAGAAAAGGGGCTAGCGGGAGTGTTATACGAGCAGTACTTC. Encoded protein: CASSQEKGLAGVLYEQYF. V gene TRBV4-2 combines with J gene TRBJ2-7, with 10 positions matching TRBD2. The germline V gene has CDR1 LGHNA and CDR2 YNFKEQ. J lost 4 bases, V lost 0 bases, and 12 bases had no gene match. The CDR3 consists of 18 residues.

The chain uses TRBV9 and TRBJ2-1, with TRBD2 matching over 8 bases. The germline CDR1 and CDR2 sequences are SGDLS and YYNGEE. The length of the CDR3 is 16 residues. Trimming removed 4 bases from V and 9 bases from J; junction bases left unmatched: 15. CDR3 in DNA: TGTGCCAGCAGCCCCCAACCAGCGGGAGCATGGAGTGAGCAGTTCTTC. Its protein is CASSPQPAGAWSEQFF.

The chain is built from TRBV19 and TRBJ1-1; the D is unclear. The CDR3 has 14 amino acids. The germline V gene encodes CDR1 LNHDA and CDR2 SQIVND (reference sequence). Trimming removed 6 bases from V and 5 bases from J, with 16 bases in between. CDR3 bases: TGTGCCAGTAGCCCCTGGGAGGGTGGGACTGAAGCTTTCTTT. Its protein product is CASSPWEGGTEAFF. Full variable domain (rest looked up from reference TRBV19 and TRBJ1-1): DGGITQSPKYLFRKEGQNVTLSCEQNLNHDAMYWYRQDPGQGLRLIYYSQIVNDFQKGDIAEGYSVSREKKESFPLTVTSAQKNPTAFYLCASSPWEGGTEAFFGQGTRLTVV.

The chain employs TRBV11-1 and TRBJ2-7; D unresolved. V lost 0 bases and J 6 bases, leaving 12 bases between the germline ends. The CDR3 is 14 residues long. In germline, CDR1 is SGHAT, CDR2 FQDESV (reference sequence). CDR3 sequence reads: CASSLAERVFEQYF. In DNA form, the CDR3 reads TGTGCCAGCAGCTTAGCCGAACGGGTGTTCGAGCAGTACTTC. The complete variable domain, with remaining parts taken from reference TRBV11-1 and TRBJ2-7, reads EAEVAQSPRYKITEKSQAVAFWCDPISGHATLYWYRQILGQGPELLVQFQDESVVDDSQLPKDRFSAERLKGVDSTLKIQPAELGDSAMYLCASSLAERVFEQYFGPGTRLTVT.

The chain is built from TRBV19 and TRBJ1-2; 7 bases agree with TRBD1. The germline gives CDR1 LNHDA, CDR2 SQIVND (reference sequence). V was clipped by 4 bases and J by 4 bases; unmatched bases: 3. The CDR3 is 13 residues long. The CDR3 reads CASSTGQLYGYTF. The CDR3 DNA reads as TGTGCCAGTAGTACGGGACAGCTCTATGGCTACACCTTC.

The V call is TRBV7-2, the J call TRBJ2-5; 12 bases are a match to TRBD2. The CDR3 spans 16 residues. The germline CDR1 and CDR2 sequences are SGHTA and FQGNSA. V lost 5 bases and J lost 7; bases outside the gene matches: 11. In nucleotides, the CDR3 is TGTGCCAGCAGCCTAGGACTAGCGGGAATCTTGGGGACCCAGTACTTC. It encodes CASSLGLAGILGTQYF.

The chain joins TRBV11-2 to TRBJ2-1; D remains unclear. CDR1 and CDR2 (germline): SGHAT, FQNNGV. The V end lost 3 bases, the J end lost 6 bases, and 12 bases lay between the germline ends. The CDR3 has 14 amino acids. CDR3 DNA: TGTGCCAGCAGCTTGACACCTCTCTCCAATGAGCAGTTCTTC. Translated, it gives CASSLTPLSNEQFF.

The chain recombines TRBV19 with TRBJ1-2; 8 nucleotides match TRBD1. V lost 0 bases and J lost 6; bases outside the gene matches: 9. This CDR3 region has 16 residues. In germline, CDR1 is LNHDA, CDR2 SQIVND (reference sequence). As DNA, the CDR3 is TGTGCCAGTAGTATAGATCTAAACCTGGGACAGGATGGCTACACCTTC. Translated, it gives CASSIDLNLGQDGYTF. Full variable domain (outside the CDR3, taken from reference TRBV19 and TRBJ1-2): DGGITQSPKYLFRKEGQNVTLSCEQNLNHDAMYWYRQDPGQGLRLIYYSQIVNDFQKGDIAEGYSVSREKKESFPLTVTSAQKNPTAFYLCASSIDLNLGQDGYTFGSGTRLTVV.

The rearrangement joins TRBV29-1 to TRBJ2-7; D remains ambiguous. Germline-derived CDR1 and CDR2 are SQVTM and ANQGSEA. This CDR3 comprises 12 residues. Trimming left V 7 bases short and J 2 bases short, with 12 bases between. CDR3 region: CSAGMVPYEQYF. CDR3 DNA: TGCAGCGCGGGTATGGTTCCCTACGAGCAGTACTTC.